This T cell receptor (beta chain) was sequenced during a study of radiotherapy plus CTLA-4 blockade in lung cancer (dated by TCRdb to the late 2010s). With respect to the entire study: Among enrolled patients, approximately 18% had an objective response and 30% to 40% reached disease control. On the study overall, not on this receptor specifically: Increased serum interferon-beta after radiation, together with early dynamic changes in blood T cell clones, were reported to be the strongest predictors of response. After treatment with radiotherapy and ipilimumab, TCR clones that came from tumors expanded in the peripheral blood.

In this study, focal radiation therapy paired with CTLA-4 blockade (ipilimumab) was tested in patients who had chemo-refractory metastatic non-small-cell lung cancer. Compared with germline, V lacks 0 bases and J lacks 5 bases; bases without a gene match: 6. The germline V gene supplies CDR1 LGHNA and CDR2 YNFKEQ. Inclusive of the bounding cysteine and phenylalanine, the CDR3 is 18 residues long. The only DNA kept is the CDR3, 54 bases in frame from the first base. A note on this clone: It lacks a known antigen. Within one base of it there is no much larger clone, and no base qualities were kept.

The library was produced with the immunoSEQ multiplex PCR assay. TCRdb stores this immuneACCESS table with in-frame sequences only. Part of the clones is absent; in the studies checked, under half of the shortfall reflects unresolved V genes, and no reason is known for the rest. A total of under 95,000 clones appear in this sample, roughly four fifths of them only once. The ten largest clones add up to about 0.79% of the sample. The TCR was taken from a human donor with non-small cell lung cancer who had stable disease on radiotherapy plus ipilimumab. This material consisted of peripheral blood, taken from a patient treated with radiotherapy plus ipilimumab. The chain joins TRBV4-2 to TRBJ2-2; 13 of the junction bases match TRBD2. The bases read TGTGCCAGCAGCCAAGATTACCCGGGACTAGCGGGGACCGGGGAGCTGTTTTTT. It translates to CASSQDYPGLAGTGELFF.